The clone carrying this T cell receptor beta chain was recorded only once. CDR3 length: 13 amino acids. Germline CDR1 and CDR2: LNHDA and SQIVND (reference sequence). The trim removed 3 bases at V and 13 bases at J, leaving 7 bases unmatched. The sample belongs to a study of blood T cell repertoires in COVID-19. Data came from immunoSEQ multiplex PCR; TCRdb stores just in-frame clones and leaves some out. The sample includes some 99,000 clones, 60% to 85% of them seen just once. The chain has TRBV19 and TRBJ1-4; 8 nucleotides align to TRBD1. This receptor was identified in a human donor in a cohort sampled during active or convalescent COVID-19. Sample: peripheral blood. The CDR3 nucleotides read TGTGCCAGTAGTATCTGGACAGGGCGCCCACTGTTTTTT. Amino acids: CASSIWTGRPLFF.